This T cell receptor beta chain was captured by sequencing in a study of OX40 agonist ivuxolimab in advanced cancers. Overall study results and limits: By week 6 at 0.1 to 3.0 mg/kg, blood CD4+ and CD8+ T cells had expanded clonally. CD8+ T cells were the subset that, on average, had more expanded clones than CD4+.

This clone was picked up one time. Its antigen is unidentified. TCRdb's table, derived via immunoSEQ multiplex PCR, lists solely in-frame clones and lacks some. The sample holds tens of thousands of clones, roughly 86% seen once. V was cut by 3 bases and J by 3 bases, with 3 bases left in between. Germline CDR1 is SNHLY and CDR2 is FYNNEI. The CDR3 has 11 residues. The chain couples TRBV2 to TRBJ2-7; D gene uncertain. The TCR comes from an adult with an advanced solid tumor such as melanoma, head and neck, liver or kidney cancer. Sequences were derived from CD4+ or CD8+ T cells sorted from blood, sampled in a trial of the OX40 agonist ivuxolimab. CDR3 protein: CASSEGYEQYF. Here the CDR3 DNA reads TGTGCCAGCAGTGAGGGCTACGAGCAGTACTTC.